This TCR beta chain was recorded in a study of CD8 T cells in Susac syndrome. Across the study: Sequenced Susac syndrome patients included roughly six with active disease and under ten who were in remission. Patients with Susac syndrome were therapy-naive, treated with corticosteroids, or treated with intravenous immunoglobulin alone when blood was collected. Study-level results: Peak Susac CD8+ clonal expansion occurred in TEMRA cells and active patients.

RNA in amounts of about 0.5 to 1 ug was reverse transcribed with random hexamers. TCRdb re-called the immunoSEQ multiplex PCR reads with MiXCR, one entry per CDR3 protein. The table shows about 82,000 distinct CDR3 sequences, with approximately 96% occurring only once. V gave up 4 bases and J gave up 1 base; unmatched junction bases: 10. Germline lookup yields CDR1 SGHTA and CDR2 FQGNSA. CDR3 length: 17 amino acids. In the case of this clonotype: The antigen is not known.

V gene TRBV7-2 combines with J gene TRBJ2-5; 9 bases map to TRBD2. This receptor was identified in a human donor with Susac syndrome. The sequenced material came from CD8+ T cells from PBMCs. The CDR3 sequence: CASSSRRGRGGQETQYF. The CDR3 DNA reads as TGTGCCAGCAGCTCAAGACGAGGGCGGGGGGGCCAAGAGACCCAGTACTTC.